Sequencing of this TCR beta chain was carried out in a study of OX40 agonist ivuxolimab in advanced cancers. Study context: The dose of intravenous ivuxolimab that patients received every 2 weeks ranged from 0.01 to 10 mg/kg. Every patient in dose escalation had hepatocellular carcinoma, melanoma, renal cell or head and neck cancer.

Assay: immunoSEQ multiplex PCR; the TCRdb copy retains only in-frame clones and omits some. The sample shows roughly 25,000 clones, about four fifths of them seen only once. The CDR3 is 13 amino acids. V lost 2 bases to trimming and J lost 6 bases; unmatched junction nucleotides: 1. Germline V lookup: CDR1 MGHRA, CDR2 YSYEKL. The source material was CD4+ or CD8+ T cells sorted from blood, sampled in a trial of the OX40 agonist ivuxolimab. V gene TRBV4-1 combines with J gene TRBJ1-2, with 9 bases fitting TRBD1. The sequence was collected from an adult with an advanced solid tumor such as melanoma, head and neck, liver or kidney cancer. This CDR3 is CASSQWTGDGYTF. The CDR3 nucleotides read TGCGCCAGCAGCCAATGGACAGGGGATGGCTACACCTTC.